This T cell receptor beta chain was observed in a study of long-term antiretroviral therapy in people with HIV (dated by TCRdb to 2021 to 2024). For the study in its entirety: The earliest samples were collected roughly a decade before the 2015 WHO recommendation for immediate ART, at a time when ART was usually postponed until CD4 counts fell. A retrospective serial study tested whether ART initiation and durable HIV suppression were associated with changes in peripheral blood TRB repertoire composition and diversity. A total of 150 to 200 cryopreserved PBMC samples came from 30 or so adults with confirmed HIV infection and were collected serially over a mean of roughly 6 years (range 1-12). Among the roughly 30 participants with HIV, around 10 were female. No cross-contamination during QIAcube processing was seen in test extractions of a monoclonal T-cell line run alongside 30 or so polyclonal samples.

What the work shows at the level of the full study, not this receptor alone: Inferences about post-ART repertoire changes are limited because no data were available on ART adherence, viral resistance or therapy changes. Samples dated from about 2003 to 2018, and the ART regimens used may be less effective than current ones. Because pre-ART samples had limited cell numbers, profiling was done on unsorted PBMC rather than on sorted CD4+ and CD8+ T cells. CDR3 length ranges in HIV repertoires were narrower than in controls, and network structure suggested an antigen-experienced repertoire with only a slight naive shift after ART. ART initiation was associated with a significant increase in TRB diversity, but diversity stayed significantly below transplant donor controls even after long-term ART. Because PBMC availability was limited, only the TCR beta chain was sequenced, with no alpha chain pairing. At every time point, the repertoire was dominated by expanded TRB clones first identified before ART initiation, although this dominance fluctuated and, in many PLHIV, declined after ART.

Looking up the germline V gene yields CDR1 MGHRA and CDR2 YSYEKL. Trimming removed 4 bases from V and 10 bases from J, leaving 20 bases between the germline ends. From cysteine to phenylalanine, the CDR3 is 15 amino acids long. The read is trimmed to its CDR3 DNA, 45 bases read in frame from base 1. Comment on this clone: Its antigen remains unidentified. No base quality values were provided; no much bigger clone lies one nucleotide off.

Sequencing of the TRB variable region was done with the immunoSEQ hsTCRB v3.0 assay at survey level resolution. The target sequencing depth for TRB was about 40,000-55,000 T-cell genomes per sample. Pooled TRB libraries were sequenced on an Illumina MiSeq with a v3 150-cycle kit. The original methods were these. Repertoire analysis ran in R within a reproducible Nextflow workflow covering QC, data transformation and analysis. Custom analyses were implemented in LymphoSeq2, an R package for AIRR-Seq data exploration. A handful of samples that produced fewer than 5000 total TRB sequences were removed, so some 180 HIV repertoires were analyzed. Among the 180 to 200 HIV repertoires that were kept, roughly 58 were collected before ART initiation and about 130 were collected after ART initiation. Repertoires were downsampled to 5000 TRB nucleotide sequences, with summary statistics averaged over 100 downsampling iterations. The analysis kept only TRB sequences whose CDR3 regions were at least seven amino acids long. A Shannon entropy-derived clonality score and the Gini coefficient were used to measure diversity. In the repertoire networks, any two of the top 5000 CDR3 amino acid sequences were linked whenever the two sequences differed by an edit distance of one. For TRB CDR3 amino acid sequences, GLIPH2 was used to predict antigen specificity groups and MHC restriction. Known CMV, EBV, HIV or tissue antigen associations were flagged by matching CDR3 amino acid sequences against VDJdb and McPAS-TCR. Pre-ART, post-ART and control groups were compared with Wilcoxon signed-rank tests and Holm-Bonferroni correction. TCRdb took this table from immuneACCESS and kept in-frame rearrangements with V and J called. Such tables lack part of the clones; where checked against another copy, unresolved V genes explain under half of the gap, and the rest is unexplained. D and trimming come from the DNA, and the V and J calls and clone size come from that table. In all, the sample holds roughly 25,000 clones, and more than 65% of those were seen once. The ten largest clonotypes hold about 2.3% of the sample.

To be included, a participant needed at least one PBMC sample from before ART initiation plus at least two post-ART samples. All participants with HIV were treated in the United States of America. Before DNA extraction, cryopreserved samples of roughly 1-10 million PBMC were thawed and washed. At the time of the earliest PBMC sample, participants with HIV were aged between about 23 and 54 years. PBMC samples were contributed by each participant from 1-4 timepoints before ART initiation and 2-8 timepoints after ART initiation, with a median of 7 samples. Serial HIV viral load, CD4+ T-cell count, ART history and demographic data were obtained for every participant. A Qiagen kit on a QIAcube was used to extract genomic DNA from unsorted PBMC, with samples processed in batches of 12.

The sequence is built from TRBV4-1 and TRBJ2-1; D gene: possibly TRBD2, on 5 matching bases. This TCR derives from a man in his fifties with HIV. The sample was unsorted PBMCs, taken 3 years after starting antiretroviral therapy. The DNA sequence follows: TGCGCCAGCAGCCCGCACACCGGCTACGAGGGCGAGCAGTTCTTC. It translates as CASSPHTGYEGEQFF.